The 7 T cell receptor beta chains below come from one sample, sequenced in a study of CD8 T cells in ankylosing spondylitis. A single record per CDR3 protein comes from TCRdb applying MiXCR to the 5' RACE reads. In the table there are roughly 140,000 distinct CDR3 sequences, roughly 44% of which are singletons. Sequenced sample: synovial fluid, either unsorted or a sorted T cell fraction (not recorded which). All receptors come from a male donor with ankylosing spondylitis.

This rearrangement joins TRBV19 to TRBJ2-7; TRBD1 agrees at 9 bases. Per germline, CDR1 LNHDA and CDR2 SQIVND (reference sequence). With V trimmed by 5 bases and J by 3 bases, 8 bases remained unmatched. The CDR3 contains 15 residues. The CDR3 DNA follows: TGTGCCAGTAGTGCCGGGACAGGGATTAACTACGAGCAGTACTTC. Translating it yields CASSAGTGINYEQYF.

The J gene is TRBJ1-1, the V gene TRBV15; D call uncertain. CDR3 length equals 15 residues. Germline V CDR1 and CDR2: LNHNV, YYDKDF (reference sequence). Trimming cost V 3 bases and J 1 base, with 12 bases left between them. The CDR3 reads CATSRSPWGNTEAFF. CDR3 coding DNA: TGTGCCACCAGCAGGTCCCCGTGGGGGAACACTGAAGCTTTCTTT.

The chain recombines TRBV20-1 with TRBJ2-7, with 10 nucleotides matching TRBD1. Germline CDR1 is DFQATT and CDR2 is SNEGSKA (reference sequence). The J segment lost 0 bases and the V segment lost 6 bases, leaving 14 bases of the junction unmatched. CDR3 length: 17 amino acids. CDR3 in amino acids: CSATGTGATVPSYEQYF. DNA for the CDR3: TGCAGTGCCACCGGGACAGGGGCTACAGTACCCTCCTACGAGCAGTACTTC.

The chain carries TRBV27 and TRBJ2-7; D may be TRBD2 (6 bases). Germline values: CDR1 MNHEY, CDR2 SMNVEV (reference sequence). This CDR3 has 13 residues. The V gene lost 6 bases and the J gene lost 2 bases, with 11 bases spanning the gap. CDR3 in amino acids: CASRPGLPYEQYF. The CDR3 DNA reads TGTGCCAGCAGACCGGGACTCCCCTACGAGCAGTACTTC.

This clonotype was seen a handful of times. The chain uses TRBV5-1 and TRBJ1-2; D is unresolved. Germline loops: CDR1 SGHRS, CDR2 YFSETQ. This CDR3 spans 16 amino acids. V was trimmed by 3 bases and J by 2 bases, leaving 17 bases between them. CDR3 sequence reads: CASSSRFQTSNYGYTF. The CDR3 DNA is TGCGCCAGCAGCTCCCGCTTCCAGACCTCAAACTATGGCTACACCTTC.

Here the CDR3 reads CASSFGTGVSEQYF. Written as DNA, the CDR3 is TGTGCCAGCAGTTTCGGGACAGGGGTAAGCGAGCAGTACTTC. V usage is TRBV27 and J usage is TRBJ2-7; 10 positions agree with TRBD1. Germline CDR1 reads MNHEY; CDR2 reads SMNVEV (reference sequence). This CDR3 has 14 amino acids. With 3 bases clipped from V and 6 bases from J, the junction kept 5 bases outside the gene matches.

In this sample, this clonotype turned up a few times. V usage is TRBV5-6 and J usage is TRBJ2-3, with 7 bases that match TRBD1. The CDR3 loop spans 16 amino acids. V lost 2 bases and J lost 0; bases outside the gene matches: 6. Germline lookup yields CDR1 SGHDT and CDR2 YYEEEE. CDR3 sequence (DNA): TGTGCCAGCAGCTTCTCACAGGGGTCAAGCACAGATACGCAGTATTTT. Amino acids: CASSFSQGSSTDTQYF.